One and the same sample provided the 21 T cell receptor beta chains below, sequenced in a study of CD8 T cells in ankylosing spondylitis. Study-wide results and caveats: Characteristic, it appeared, of ankylosing spondylitis blood was a TCR beta motif of fewer than 10 highly homologous variants.

Their target antigens are unknown. Each CDR3 protein gets one entry after TCRdb re-called the 5' RACE reads with MiXCR. The sample has a few hundred thousand distinct CDR3 sequences, roughly 13% seen once. The sample comprised blood, either unsorted or a sorted T cell fraction (not recorded which). The receptors shown here come from a male donor with ankylosing spondylitis.

This clonotype has a count of ten or more. The V gene is TRBV5-1, the J gene TRBJ2-7, with D unresolved. Germline values: CDR1 SGHRS, CDR2 YFSETQ. The CDR3 runs 13 residues. Trimming removed 0 bases at V and 0 bases at J, with 4 bases between. In nucleotides, the CDR3 is TGCGCCAGCAGCTTGGGGGTCTCCTACGAGCAGTACGTC. Amino acids: CASSLGVSYEQYV.

Here the CDR3 DNA reads TGTGCCAGCAGCCGCGATCTAGGCACCCCAGGCGACGAGCAGTACTTC. It translates to CASSRDLGTPGDEQYF. The rearrangement links TRBV12-3 or TRBV12-4 to TRBJ2-7, with unresolved D. The V and J ends lost 6 bases and 5 bases respectively, with 23 bases between them. The CDR3 sequence is 16 residues long.

This chain connects TRBV27 to TRBJ2-1, with no clear D. This CDR3 has 13 residues. Germline V gene data show CDR1 as MNHEY and CDR2 as SMNVEV (reference sequence). Trimming left V 5 bases short and J 9 bases short, with 14 bases between. CDR3 bases: TGTGCCAGCAGTCTATATAAACTCGGTGAGCAGTTCTTC. Protein: CASSLYKLGEQFF.

This clonotype was seen repeatedly, ten times or more. V is TRBV20-1 and J is TRBJ2-1; no definite D call. The CDR3 covers 13 residues. In germline, CDR1 is DFQATT, CDR2 SNEGSKA (reference sequence). Between the trimmed V and J ends, which lost 0 bases and 8 bases, there was a span of 11 bases. DNA of the CDR3: TGCAGTGCTAGAGAGGTAGGCCCGGATGAGCAGTTCTTC. Translation: CSAREVGPDEQFF.

In this sample, this clonotype turned up a few times. The gene calls are TRBV27 and TRBJ2-2; no firm D call. The CDR3 has 15 amino acids. Trimming removed 5 bases from V and 0 bases from J, with 10 bases in between. Germline V gene lookup returns CDR1 MNHEY and CDR2 SMNVEV (reference sequence). CDR3 nucleotide sequence: TGTGCCAGCAGTAGGCAGTTCGCGAACACCGGGGAGCTGTTTTTT. It encodes CASSRQFANTGELFF.

This clonotype occurred many times. The CDR3 here is CASSENRDGYTF. In DNA form, the CDR3 reads TGCGCCAGCAGCGAGAACAGGGATGGCTACACCTTC. V gene TRBV5-1 combines with J gene TRBJ1-2; weak D call: TRBD1 (6 bases). CDR3 length: 12 residues. Germline values: CDR1 SGHRS, CDR2 YFSETQ. Trimming removed 4 bases from V and 6 bases from J, with 10 bases in between.

This clonotype was seen at least ten times. This sequence joins TRBV5-1 and TRBJ2-2; TRBD1 matches 9 bases. Germline CDR1 reads SGHRS; CDR2 reads YFSETQ. V was clipped by 5 bases and J by 0 bases; unmatched bases: 8. The CDR3 is 17 amino acids. The chain's CDR3 is CASRMGQGFANTGELFF. The CDR3 DNA follows: TGCGCCAGCAGAATGGGACAGGGCTTCGCGAACACCGGGGAGCTGTTTTTT.

This clonotype was observed a handful of times. The chain's CDR3 is CASRDNSVEETQYF. In nucleotides, the CDR3 is TGTGCCAGCAGGGACAATAGCGTAGAAGAGACCCAGTACTTC. The chain combines TRBV2 with TRBJ2-5; perhaps D is TRBD1 or TRBD2 (5 bases each). The CDR3 totals 14 residues. Germline CDR1 is SNHLY and CDR2 is FYNNEI. The germline V and J ends were trimmed by 6 bases and 3 bases, with 14 bases remaining between them.

The table lists this clonotype with a few counts. The chain links TRBV20-1 to TRBJ2-1; D is ambiguous. The CDR3 contains 16 residues. Germline V gene data show CDR1 as DFQATT and CDR2 as SNEGSKA (reference sequence). Trimming pared 0 bases from V and 0 bases from J, leaving 12 bases between. CDR3 loop: CSARDPSKGSYNEQFF. In nucleotides, the CDR3 is TGCAGTGCTAGAGACCCTTCCAAAGGCTCCTACAATGAGCAGTTCTTC.

The chain carries TRBV5-4 and TRBJ2-5; D perhaps matches TRBD2 (6 bases). The V end was cut by 4 bases, the J end by 2 bases, with 21 bases between. Germline loops: CDR1 SGHNT, CDR2 YYREEE (reference sequence). The CDR3 length is 17 residues. CDR3 nucleotides: TGTGCCAGCAGCCCCGGCTTGGGACTTGGGGGGCAAGAGACCCAGTACTTC. Translated: CASSPGLGLGGQETQYF.

The CDR3 DNA sequence: TGTGCCAGCAGTGAAGCGCTTCCCCTCAATGAGCAGTTCTTC. Translated, it gives CASSEALPLNEQFF. The chain couples TRBV6-1 to TRBJ2-1; no clear D. Germline values: CDR1 MNHNS, CDR2 SASEGT. The length of the CDR3 is 14 residues. Trimming pared 0 bases from V and 6 bases from J, leaving 9 bases between.

The chain carries TRBV7-2 and TRBJ2-2; D ambiguous. This CDR3 is 15 amino acids long. V lost 5 bases and J 1 base, leaving 11 bases between the germline ends. Germline CDR1 and CDR2: SGHTA and FQGNSA. The CDR3 sequence is CASSPRRRNTGELFF. Here the CDR3 DNA reads TGTGCCAGCAGCCCCCGCCGGCGGAACACCGGGGAGCTGTTTTTT.

This clonotype was recorded at least ten times. The chain links TRBV7-9 to TRBJ2-3, with D unclear. V was trimmed by 5 bases and J by 4 bases, leaving 10 bases between them. Germline V CDR1 and CDR2: SEHNR, FQNEAQ (reference sequence). The CDR3 runs 13 residues. The CDR3 DNA sequence: TGTGCCAGCAGCCCCTTCCCCCCAGATACGCAGTATTTT. This codes for CASSPFPPDTQYF.

The gene calls are TRBV12-3 or TRBV12-4 and TRBJ2-1, with TRBD2 matching 9 bases. The CDR3 contains 16 residues. V dropped 5 bases and J dropped 6; count of bases not matched to a gene: 11. The CDR3 region has the DNA TGTGCCAGCAGTCGCTGGGGGCTAGCGGGAACCAATGAGCAGTTCTTC. Protein product: CASSRWGLAGTNEQFF.

This clonotype has only a few counts. This chain joins TRBV6-1 and TRBJ1-5; D unclear. The CDR3 spans 15 residues. Germline assignment: CDR1 MNHNS and CDR2 SASEGT. V dropped 4 bases and J dropped 4 bases, with 14 bases sitting between them. CDR3 sequence reads: CASSGPQIANQPQHF. In DNA, the CDR3 is TGTGCCAGCAGTGGCCCCCAAATAGCGAATCAGCCCCAGCATTTT.

This clonotype was seen a handful of times. A read error may account for a junction end that differs from germline. The V and J genes are TRBV12-3 or TRBV12-4 and TRBJ1-2; 9 bases fit TRBD1. The CDR3 contains 13 residues. CDR3 protein: CASNLQGAGGYTF. The CDR3 DNA reads TGTGCCAGCAATTTACAGGGGGCTGGAGGCTACACCTTC.

The V gene is TRBV7-9, the J gene TRBJ2-7; maybe TRBD1 (5 bases). This CDR3 region has 15 residues. The V end lost 5 bases, the J end lost 6 bases, and 20 bases lay between the germline ends. Germline V CDR1 and CDR2: SEHNR, FQNEAQ (reference sequence). The CDR3 is CASSLMTVGLGEQYV. In DNA, the CDR3 is TGTGCCAGCAGCCTAATGACAGTGGGCTTAGGCGAGCAGTACGTC.

This chain uses TRBV21-1 with TRBJ2-7; the table gives TRBD2 as D, unverified against the DNA. TRBV21-1 is noted as a pseudogene. The CDR3 covers 14 residues. The CDR3 spells CASRYLAGAYEQYF. CDR3 bases: TGTGCCAGCAGGTACCTAGCGGGCGCCTACGAGCAGTACTTC.

This clonotype was seen a few times. The chain recombines TRBV20-1 with TRBJ2-2; D might be TRBD1 (5 bases). The V and J ends lost 6 bases and 4 bases respectively, with 9 bases between them. The CDR3 is made up of 12 amino acids. CDR1 DFQATT and CDR2 SNEGSKA come from the germline V gene (reference sequence). CDR3 residues: CSARQSTGELFF. The CDR3 DNA is TGCAGTGCCCGACAGAGCACCGGGGAGCTGTTTTTT.

J is TRBJ2-1 and V is TRBV5-6, with a weak D call TRBD1 (6 bases). CDR1 SGHDT and CDR2 YYEEEE come from the germline V gene. The CDR3 loop spans 14 amino acids. With 2 bases removed from V and 5 bases from J, the gap between germline ends came to 11 bases. CDR3 nucleotides: TGTGCCAGCAGCTTTCCGGGACAAGACAATGAGCAGTTCTTC. This encodes CASSFPGQDNEQFF.

The J gene is TRBJ2-5, the V gene TRBV2; 8 bases agree with TRBD1. CDR3 length: 13 amino acids. Unmatched junction bases numbered 4, after V lost 9 bases and J lost 1 base. The germline CDR1 and CDR2 sequences are SNHLY and FYNNEI. The CDR3 reads CARQDRGQETQYF. DNA for the CDR3: TGTGCCAGACAAGACAGGGGCCAAGAGACCCAGTACTTC. Combining the CDR3 with reference TRBV2 and TRBJ2-5 gives the whole variable domain EPEVTQTPSHQVTQMGQEVILRCVPISNHLYFYWYRQILGQKVEFLVSFYNNEISEKSEIFDDQFSVERPDGSNFTLKIRSTKLEDSAMYFCARQDRGQETQYFGPGTRLLVL.